The sequence of this TCR beta chain was determined in a study of T cell changes during pregnancy in multiple sclerosis. The CDR3 is made up of 11 amino acids. Germline CDR1 is SGHRS and CDR2 is YFSETQ. After removal of 2 bases from V and 15 bases from J, the junction contained 5 bases not matched to a gene. Produced via immunoSEQ multiplex PCR; TCRdb's table is partial and in-frame only. The table includes about 100,000 clones, roughly 92% detected once. The chain recombines TRBV5-1 with TRBJ2-1; 7 positions agree with TRBD1. This specimen was peripheral blood, taken after pregnancy. This clonotype was sampled from a female donor with multiple sclerosis, enrolled in a pregnancy study. CDR3 in amino acids: CASSFQDRMFF. The CDR3 DNA reads as TGCGCCAGCAGCTTCCAGGACAGGATGTTCTTC.